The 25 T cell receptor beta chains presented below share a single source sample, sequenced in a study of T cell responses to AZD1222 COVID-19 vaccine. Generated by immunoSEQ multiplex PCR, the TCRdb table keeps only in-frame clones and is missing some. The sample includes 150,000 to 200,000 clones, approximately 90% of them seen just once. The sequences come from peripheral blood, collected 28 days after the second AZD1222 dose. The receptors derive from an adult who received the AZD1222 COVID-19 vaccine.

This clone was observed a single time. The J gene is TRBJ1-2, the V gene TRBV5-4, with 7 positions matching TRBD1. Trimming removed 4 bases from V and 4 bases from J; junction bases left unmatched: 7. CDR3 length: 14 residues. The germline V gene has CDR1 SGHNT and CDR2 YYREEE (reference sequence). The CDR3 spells CASSATGQIYGYTF. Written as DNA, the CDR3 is TGTGCCAGCAGCGCCACGGGACAGATCTATGGCTACACCTTC. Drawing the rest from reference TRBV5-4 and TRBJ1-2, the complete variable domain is ETGVTQSPTHLIKTRGQQVTLRCSSQSGHNTVSWYQQALGQGPQFIFQYYREEENGRGNFPPRFSGLQFPNYSSELNVNALELDDSALYLCASSATGQIYGYTFGSGTRLTVV.

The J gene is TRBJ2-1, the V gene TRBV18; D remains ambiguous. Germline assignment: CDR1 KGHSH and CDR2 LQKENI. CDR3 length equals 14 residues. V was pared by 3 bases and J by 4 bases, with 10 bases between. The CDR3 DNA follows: TGTGCCAGCTCACCCCCCGGGTATTACAATGAGCAGTTCTTC. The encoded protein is CASSPPGYYNEQFF.

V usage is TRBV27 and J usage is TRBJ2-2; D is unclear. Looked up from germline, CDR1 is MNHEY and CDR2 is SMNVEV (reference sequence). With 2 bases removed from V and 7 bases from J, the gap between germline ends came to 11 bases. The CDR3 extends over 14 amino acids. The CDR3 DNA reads TGTGCCAGCAGTTTAAGTCCTACGGTCGGGGAGCTGTTTTTT. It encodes CASSLSPTVGELFF.

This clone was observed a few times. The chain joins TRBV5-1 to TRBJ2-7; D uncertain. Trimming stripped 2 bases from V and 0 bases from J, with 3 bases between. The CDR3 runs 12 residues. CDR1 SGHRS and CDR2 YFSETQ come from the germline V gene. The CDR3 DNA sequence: TGCGCCAGCAGCTTTAGCTCCTACGAGCAGTACTTC. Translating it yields CASSFSSYEQYF.

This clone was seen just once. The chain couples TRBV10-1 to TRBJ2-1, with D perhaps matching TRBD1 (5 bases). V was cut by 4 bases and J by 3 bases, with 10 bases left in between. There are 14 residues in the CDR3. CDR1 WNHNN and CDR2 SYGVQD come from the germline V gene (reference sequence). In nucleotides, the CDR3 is TGCGCCAGCAGTGTGAACAGGCTCTACAATGAGCAGTTCTTC. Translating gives CASSVNRLYNEQFF.

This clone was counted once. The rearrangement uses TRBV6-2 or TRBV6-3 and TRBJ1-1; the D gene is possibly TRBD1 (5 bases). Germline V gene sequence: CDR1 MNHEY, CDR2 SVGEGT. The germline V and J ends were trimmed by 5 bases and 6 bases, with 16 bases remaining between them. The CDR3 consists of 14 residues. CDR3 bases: TGTGCCAGCAGTATGGGACGTTTGAGCGCTGAAGCTTTCTTT. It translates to CASSMGRLSAEAFF.

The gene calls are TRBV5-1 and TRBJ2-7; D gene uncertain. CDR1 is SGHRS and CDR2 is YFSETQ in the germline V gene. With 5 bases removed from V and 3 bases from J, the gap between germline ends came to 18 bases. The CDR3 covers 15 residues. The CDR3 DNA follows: TGCGCCAGCAGTGCCGACCCCTCGAAAATCTACGAGCAGTACTTC. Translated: CASSADPSKIYEQYF. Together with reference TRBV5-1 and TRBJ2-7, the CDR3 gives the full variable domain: KAGVTQTPRYLIKTRGQQVTLSCSPISGHRSVSWYQQTPGQGLQFLFEYFSETQRNKGNFPGRFSGRQFSNSRSEMNVSTLELGDSALYLCASSADPSKIYEQYFGPGTRLTVT.

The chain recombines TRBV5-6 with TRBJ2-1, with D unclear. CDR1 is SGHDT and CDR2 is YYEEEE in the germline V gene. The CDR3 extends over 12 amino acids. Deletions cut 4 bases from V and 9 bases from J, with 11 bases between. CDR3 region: CASSLLEGEQFF. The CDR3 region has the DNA TGTGCCAGCAGCCTGCTCGAAGGTGAGCAGTTCTTC.

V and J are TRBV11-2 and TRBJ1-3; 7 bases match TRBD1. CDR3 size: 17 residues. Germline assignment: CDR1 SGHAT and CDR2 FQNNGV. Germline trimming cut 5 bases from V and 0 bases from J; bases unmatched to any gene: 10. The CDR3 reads CASSVIPGTASGNTIYF. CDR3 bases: TGTGCCAGCAGCGTAATCCCCGGGACAGCCTCTGGAAACACCATATATTTT.

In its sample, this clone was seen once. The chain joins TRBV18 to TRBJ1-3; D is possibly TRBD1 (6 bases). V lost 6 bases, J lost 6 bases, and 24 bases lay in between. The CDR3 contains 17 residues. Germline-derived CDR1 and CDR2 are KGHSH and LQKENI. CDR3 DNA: TGTGCCAGCTCTGCCCGGGGGCAACTGTCTCTGGAAAACACCATATATTTT. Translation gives CASSARGQLSLENTIYF.

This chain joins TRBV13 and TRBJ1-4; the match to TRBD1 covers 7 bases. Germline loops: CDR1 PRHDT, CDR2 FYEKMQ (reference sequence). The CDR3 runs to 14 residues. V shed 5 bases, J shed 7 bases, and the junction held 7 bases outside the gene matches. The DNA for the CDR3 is TGTGCCAGCAGCCTACAGGGGCAGGGTGAAAAACTGTTTTTT. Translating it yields CASSLQGQGEKLFF.

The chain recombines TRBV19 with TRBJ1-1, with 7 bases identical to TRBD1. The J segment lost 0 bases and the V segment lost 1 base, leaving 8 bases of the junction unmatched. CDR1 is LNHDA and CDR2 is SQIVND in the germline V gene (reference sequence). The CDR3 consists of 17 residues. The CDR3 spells CASSIGVRGKVNTEAFF. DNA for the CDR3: TGTGCCAGTAGTATAGGGGTCAGGGGGAAGGTGAACACTGAAGCTTTCTTT.

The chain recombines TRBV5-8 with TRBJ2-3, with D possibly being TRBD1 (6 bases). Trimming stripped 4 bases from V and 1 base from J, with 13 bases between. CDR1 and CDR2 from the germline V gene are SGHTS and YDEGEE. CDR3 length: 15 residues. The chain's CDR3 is CASSQQGSGTDTQYF. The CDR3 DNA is TGTGCCAGCAGCCAACAGGGATCTGGCACAGATACGCAGTATTTT.

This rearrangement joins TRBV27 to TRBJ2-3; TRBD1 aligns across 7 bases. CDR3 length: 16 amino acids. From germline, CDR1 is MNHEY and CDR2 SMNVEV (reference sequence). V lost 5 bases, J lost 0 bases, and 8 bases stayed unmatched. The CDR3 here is CASSKGQIASTDTQYF. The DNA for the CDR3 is TGTGCCAGCAGTAAGGGACAGATCGCTAGCACAGATACGCAGTATTTT.

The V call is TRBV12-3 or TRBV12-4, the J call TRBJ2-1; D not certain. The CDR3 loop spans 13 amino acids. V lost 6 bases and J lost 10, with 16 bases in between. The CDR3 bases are TGTGCCAGCAGCCCAACCTCTCATCAGGAGCAGTTCTTC. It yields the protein CASSPTSHQEQFF.

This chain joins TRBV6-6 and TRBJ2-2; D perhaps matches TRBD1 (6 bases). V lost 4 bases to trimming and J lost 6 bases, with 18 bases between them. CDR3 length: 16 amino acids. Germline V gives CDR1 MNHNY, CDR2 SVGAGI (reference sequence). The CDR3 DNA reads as TGTGCCAGCAGTTCCAACCGTAGGGGGTCCGCCGGGGAGCTGTTTTTT. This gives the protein CASSSNRRGSAGELFF.

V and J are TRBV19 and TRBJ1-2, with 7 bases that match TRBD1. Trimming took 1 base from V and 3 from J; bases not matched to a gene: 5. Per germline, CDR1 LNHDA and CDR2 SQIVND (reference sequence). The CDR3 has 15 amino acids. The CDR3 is CASSIGQGTDYGYTF. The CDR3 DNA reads TGTGCCAGTAGTATAGGACAGGGAACGGACTATGGCTACACCTTC.

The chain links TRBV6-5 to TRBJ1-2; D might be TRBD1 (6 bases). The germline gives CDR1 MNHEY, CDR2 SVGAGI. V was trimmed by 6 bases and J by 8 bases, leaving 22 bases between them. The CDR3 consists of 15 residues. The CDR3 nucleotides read TGTGCCAGCAGCCCCTGGAAACAGGGCATCGGGGGCTACACCTTC. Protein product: CASSPWKQGIGGYTF.

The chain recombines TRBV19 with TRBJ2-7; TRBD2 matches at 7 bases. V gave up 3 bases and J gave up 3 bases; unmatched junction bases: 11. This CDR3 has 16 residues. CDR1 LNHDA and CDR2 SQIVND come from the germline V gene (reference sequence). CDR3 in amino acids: CASSIFLGGRNYEQYF. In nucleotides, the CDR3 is TGTGCCAGTAGTATCTTCTTGGGGGGGAGAAACTACGAGCAGTACTTC.

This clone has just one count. CDR3 protein: CASSLGDLPPLNEQYF. Written as DNA, the CDR3 is TGTGCCAGCAGCTTAGGGGACCTCCCGCCCCTCAACGAGCAGTACTTC. This chain uses TRBV7-2 with TRBJ2-7; D possibly uses TRBD1 or TRBD2 (5 bases each). Trimming pared 1 base from V and 5 bases from J, leaving 18 bases between. From germline, CDR1 is SGHTA and CDR2 FQGNSA. This CDR3 is built from 16 residues.

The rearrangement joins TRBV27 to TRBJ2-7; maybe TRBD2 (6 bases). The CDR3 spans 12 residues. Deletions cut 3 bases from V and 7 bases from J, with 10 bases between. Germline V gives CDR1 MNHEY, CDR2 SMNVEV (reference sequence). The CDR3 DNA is TGTGCCAGCAGTTTGCGGGACGGGGAGCAGTACTTC. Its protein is CASSLRDGEQYF.

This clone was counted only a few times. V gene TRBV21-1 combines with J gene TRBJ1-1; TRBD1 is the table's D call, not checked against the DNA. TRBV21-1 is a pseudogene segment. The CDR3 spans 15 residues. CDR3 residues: CASSKGDRVGTEAFF. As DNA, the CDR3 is TGTGCCAGCAGCAAGGGGGACAGGGTTGGAACTGAAGCTTTCTTT.

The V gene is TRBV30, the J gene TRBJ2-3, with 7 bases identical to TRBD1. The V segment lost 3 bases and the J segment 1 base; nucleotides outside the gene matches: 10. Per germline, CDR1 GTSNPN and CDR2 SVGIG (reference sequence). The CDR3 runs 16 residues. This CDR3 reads CAWSPGKGAGTDTQYF. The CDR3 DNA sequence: TGTGCCTGGAGCCCGGGTAAGGGGGCCGGCACAGATACGCAGTATTTT. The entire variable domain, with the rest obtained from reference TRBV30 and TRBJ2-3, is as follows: SQTIHQWPATLVQPVGSPLSLECTVEGTSNPNLYWYRQAAGRGLQLLFYSVGIGQISSEVPQNLSASRPQDRQFILSSKKLLLSDSGFYLCAWSPGKGAGTDTQYFGPGTRLTVL.

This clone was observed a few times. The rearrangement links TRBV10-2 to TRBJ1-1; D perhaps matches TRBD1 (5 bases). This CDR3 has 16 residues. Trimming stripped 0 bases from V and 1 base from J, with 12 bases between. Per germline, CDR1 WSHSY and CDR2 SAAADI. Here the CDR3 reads CASSESISGTNTEAFF. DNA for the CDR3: TGCGCCAGCAGTGAGTCCATTTCAGGGACGAACACTGAAGCTTTCTTT.

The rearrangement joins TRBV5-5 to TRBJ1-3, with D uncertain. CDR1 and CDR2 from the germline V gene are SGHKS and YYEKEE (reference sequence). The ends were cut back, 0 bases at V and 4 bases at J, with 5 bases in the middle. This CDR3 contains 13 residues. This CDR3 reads CASSLAGGNTIYF. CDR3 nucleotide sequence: TGTGCCAGCAGCTTGGCCGGGGGAAACACCATATATTTT.